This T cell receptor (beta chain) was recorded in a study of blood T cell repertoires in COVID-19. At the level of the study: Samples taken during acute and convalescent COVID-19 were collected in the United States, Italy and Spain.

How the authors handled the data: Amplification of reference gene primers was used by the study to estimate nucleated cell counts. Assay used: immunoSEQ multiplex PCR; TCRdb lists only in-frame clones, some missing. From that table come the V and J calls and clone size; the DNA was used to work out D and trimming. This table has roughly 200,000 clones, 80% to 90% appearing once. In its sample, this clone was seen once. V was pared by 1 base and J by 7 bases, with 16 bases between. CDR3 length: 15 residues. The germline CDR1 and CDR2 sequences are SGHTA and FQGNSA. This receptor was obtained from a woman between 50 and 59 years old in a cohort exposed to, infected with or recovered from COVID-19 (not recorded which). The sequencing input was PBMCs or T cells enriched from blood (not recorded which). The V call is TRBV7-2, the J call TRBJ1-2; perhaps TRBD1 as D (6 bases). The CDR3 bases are TGTGCCAGCAGCTTAGACAGGGCGCTTTCAGGTGGCTACACCTTC. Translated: CASSLDRALSGGYTF.